What follows is one T cell receptor beta chain and its context. Its antigen remains unknown. This specimen belongs to a study of T cell responses to AZD1222 COVID-19 vaccine. Overall study results and limits: In a largely white British group with more females than males, clonal diversity was possibly underestimated. Every sample of the repertoires postdated the peak T cell response.

Losses at the gene ends were 4 bases for V and 0 bases for J; bases not matched to a gene: 5. The CDR3 is made up of 18 amino acids. Germline CDR1 and CDR2: LNHDA and SQIVND (reference sequence). Data came from immunoSEQ multiplex PCR; TCRdb stores just in-frame clones and leaves some out. This sample has approximately 140,000 clones, with around 90% found just once. J is TRBJ2-6 and V is TRBV19, with 11 bases fitting TRBD2. The TCR comes from an adult in good health. Sequencing used peripheral blood, obtained on day 0 of AZD1222 vaccination. CDR3 bases: TGTGCCAGTAGTACACTAGCGGGAGCGATCTCTGGGGCCAACGTCCTGACTTTC. It specifies CASSTLAGAISGANVLTF.